The 21 T cell receptor beta chains reported below all come from one sample, sequenced in a study of Graves' ophthalmopathy and Graves' hyperthyroidism. Amplified TCR beta CDR3 regions were obtained using RNA transcripts as template. RT-PCR in the first round used HTBI primers; a second-round multiplex PCR followed. One entry per CDR3 protein results from TCRdb running MiXCR on the multiplex PCR reads. The sample lists 400,000 or so distinct CDR3 sequences; 15% to 19% were seen once. Specimen: peripheral blood. All receptors come from a woman in her late teens or twenties with stable Graves' hyperthyroidism.

This clonotype was seen at least ten times. This chain links TRBV27 with TRBJ1-1; D uncertain. The length of the CDR3 is 15 residues. Germline V CDR1 and CDR2: MNHEY, SMNVEV (reference sequence). Deletions cut 5 bases from V and 5 bases from J, with 18 bases between. The CDR3 loop reads CASSRNTAPRTEAFF. CDR3 bases: TGTGCCAGCAGTCGCAATACCGCCCCAAGGACTGAAGCTTTCTTT.

This clonotype was detected ten times or more. V usage is TRBV12-3 or TRBV12-4 and J usage is TRBJ1-2; 10 bases agree with TRBD1. After removal of 6 bases from V and 7 bases from J, the junction contained 8 bases not matched to a gene. CDR3 length: 14 amino acids. The chain's CDR3 is CASRGTGAPLGYTF. For the CDR3, the DNA is TGTGCCAGCAGGGGGACAGGGGCCCCCCTTGGCTACACCTTC.

This clonotype was seen ten or more times. A read error may account for a junction end that differs from germline. This rearrangement joins TRBV10-3 to TRBJ2-4, with unresolved D. Germline values: CDR1 ENHRY, CDR2 SYGVKD. The CDR3 totals 16 residues. The CDR3 nucleotides read TGTGCCATCAGTGAGGGGCAGACCTTAGCCAAAAACATTAAGTACTTC. This translates into CAISEGQTLAKNIKYF.

CDR3 amino acids: CASSAGTAGSAQHF. DNA of the CDR3: TGTGCCAGCAGCGCCGGGACAGCTGGTTCGGCCCAGCATTTT. V and J are TRBV9 and TRBJ1-5; 7 positions agree with TRBD1. Germline CDR1 SGDLS, CDR2 YYNGEE. The CDR3 extends over 14 amino acids. With V trimmed by 3 bases and J by 11 bases, 11 bases remained unmatched.

This clonotype was counted ten times or more. V and J are TRBV2 and TRBJ2-7; perhaps TRBD1 as D (6 bases). Germline V gene data show CDR1 as SNHLY and CDR2 as FYNNEI. The CDR3 sequence is 13 residues long. V lost 8 bases to trimming and J lost 2 bases, with 13 bases between them. CDR3 loop: CASDHRVPYEQYF. CDR3 nucleotides: TGTGCCAGCGACCACAGGGTTCCCTACGAGCAGTACTTC.

The V gene is TRBV6-1, the J gene TRBJ2-5; 7 bases are shared with TRBD1. The CDR3 spans 13 residues. Germline V gives CDR1 MNHNS, CDR2 SASEGT. Trimming took 8 bases from V and 1 from J; bases not matched to a gene: 4. CDR3 sequence reads: CASQGQPQETQYF. In nucleotides, the CDR3 is TGTGCCAGCCAGGGACAGCCCCAAGAGACCCAGTACTTC.

The sample holds many counts of this clonotype. At one end the junction does not follow the germline gene, possibly because of a read error. The gene calls are TRBV6-2 or TRBV6-3 and TRBJ1-2; 7 bases are a match to TRBD1. Germline V gives CDR1 MNHEY, CDR2 SVGEGT. The CDR3 is 19 amino acids. The chain's CDR3 is CASNYVGQGGATELYGYTF. CDR3 coding DNA: TGTGCCAGCAATTACGTGGGACAAGGGGGCGCTACAGAACTCTATGGCTACACCTTC.

This clonotype has ten or more counts. This sequence may be a read error, since a much larger clone differs from it by one base. The chain couples TRBV28 to TRBJ2-5; a possible D gene is TRBD1 (7 bases). Trimming left V 6 bases short and J 5 bases short, with 19 bases between. Germline V gene lookup returns CDR1 MDHEN and CDR2 SYDVKM. The CDR3 loop spans 15 amino acids. The CDR3 nucleotides read TGTGCCAGCAGCTCCCTAGCGAGGGGGCGGGAGACCCAGTACTTC. This encodes CASSSLARGRETQYF.

This clonotype was seen repeatedly, ten times or more. The CDR3 loop reads CASSQEVLRASTYEQYF. DNA for the CDR3: TGTGCCAGCAGCCAAGAGGTCCTCAGGGCAAGTACCTACGAGCAGTACTTC. The rearrangement links TRBV4-2 to TRBJ2-7, with TRBD1 as a possible D gene (5 bases). V lost 0 bases and J lost 2, with 17 bases in between. The germline V gene has CDR1 LGHNA and CDR2 YNFKEQ. The CDR3 sequence is 17 residues long.

This clonotype was observed many times. This rearrangement joins TRBV5-1 to TRBJ1-5, with unresolved D. The CDR3 has 15 residues. V was cut by 4 bases and J by 5 bases, with 16 bases left in between. Germline V CDR1 and CDR2: SGHRS, YFSETQ. The CDR3 reads CASSPGGRSDQPQHF. CDR3 nucleotide sequence: TGCGCCAGCAGCCCTGGTGGCCGGAGCGATCAGCCCCAGCATTTT. Using reference TRBV5-1 and TRBJ1-5 for the parts outside the CDR3, the full variable domain is KAGVTQTPRYLIKTRGQQVTLSCSPISGHRSVSWYQQTPGQGLQFLFEYFSETQRNKGNFPGRFSGRQFSNSRSEMNVSTLELGDSALYLCASSPGGRSDQPQHFGDGTRLSIL.

The V and J genes are TRBV6-1 and TRBJ1-5; D gene unclear. The germline V and J ends were trimmed by 2 bases and 6 bases, with 5 bases remaining between them. CDR1 MNHNS and CDR2 SASEGT come from the germline V gene. The CDR3 totals 12 residues. In DNA, the CDR3 is TGTGCCAGCAGTGAAAGGGCTCAGCCCCAGCATTTT. It codes for CASSERAQPQHF.

The sample holds many counts of this clonotype. This chain's CDR3 is CASSLAGGPPYEQYF. In DNA, the CDR3 is TGTGCCAGCAGCTTAGCGGGGGGGCCTCCCTACGAGCAGTACTTC. This chain joins TRBV7-2 and TRBJ2-7; tentative D call: TRBD2 (7 bases). Trimming pared 0 bases from V and 2 bases from J, leaving 11 bases between. Per germline, CDR1 SGHTA and CDR2 FQGNSA. The length of the CDR3 is 15 residues.

This clonotype has just a few counts. The J gene is TRBJ2-2, the V gene TRBV19, with D possibly matching TRBD2 (7 bases). Germline V CDR1 and CDR2: LNHDA, SQIVND (reference sequence). The CDR3 consists of 16 residues. Deletions cut 1 base from V and 1 base from J, with 10 bases between. The CDR3 region is CASSIGGGRNTGELFF. CDR3 coding DNA: TGTGCCAGTAGTATAGGGGGGGGCCGGAACACCGGGGAGCTGTTTTTT.

This clonotype was seen many times. This sequence joins TRBV7-9 and TRBJ2-5; 11 nucleotides match TRBD2. Germline V gene lookup returns CDR1 SEHNR and CDR2 FQNEAQ (reference sequence). Unmatched junction bases numbered 4, after V lost 7 bases and J lost 3 bases. The CDR3 is made up of 14 amino acids. The CDR3 bases are TGTGCCAGCATTCATAGCGGGGGGGAAGAGACCCAGTACTTC. Translated, it gives CASIHSGGEETQYF.

Ten or more counts support this clonotype. V gene TRBV19 combines with J gene TRBJ1-2; a possible D gene is TRBD1 (6 bases). The V gene lost 2 bases and the J gene lost 4 bases, with 14 bases spanning the gap. The CDR3 extends over 15 amino acids. Germline CDR1 reads LNHDA; CDR2 reads SQIVND (reference sequence). CDR3 residues: CASSISGAQTYGYTF. In DNA form, the CDR3 reads TGTGCCAGTAGTATATCAGGGGCTCAGACCTATGGCTACACCTTC.

This clonotype was recorded many times. The gene calls are TRBV5-1 and TRBJ2-5; possibly TRBD1 for D (6 bases). The CDR3 totals 13 residues. Germline V gene data show CDR1 as SGHRS and CDR2 as YFSETQ. Trimming shortened V by 6 bases and J by 4 bases, and 13 bases separated the two germline ends. Here the CDR3 DNA reads TGCGCCAGCAACCCCAGGGGAGCAGAGACCCAGTACTTC. Translation: CASNPRGAETQYF.

This clonotype has more than one count but fewer than ten. The J gene is TRBJ1-2, the V gene TRBV11-2; a possible D gene is TRBD1 (6 bases). Germline V gene sequence: CDR1 SGHAT, CDR2 FQNNGV. The CDR3 is 16 amino acids. V was shortened by 5 bases and J by 4 bases, with 20 bases between the two germline ends. CDR3 nucleotide sequence: TGTGCCAGCAGCCCAGCTCCGGGGGGCTCAATCTATGGCTACACCTTC. Protein sequence: CASSPAPGGSIYGYTF.

This clonotype was picked up many times. V gene TRBV29-1 combines with J gene TRBJ1-1; no reliable D call. The ends were cut back, 4 bases at V and 0 bases at J, with 12 bases in the middle. This CDR3 is built from 14 residues. The germline V gene has CDR1 SQVTM and CDR2 ANQGSEA. The DNA for the CDR3 is TGCAGCGTTGCTAGTACAGCCATGAACACTGAAGCTTTCTTT. It yields the protein CSVASTAMNTEAFF.

The chain is built from TRBV10-2 and TRBJ2-4; possibly TRBD2 for D (6 bases). Germline V gene data show CDR1 as WSHSY and CDR2 as SAAADI. The CDR3 runs 14 residues. V shed 0 bases and J shed 7 bases, with 10 bases lying between them. CDR3 sequence (DNA): TGCGCCAGCAGTGAGTCGACGGGGGTGAACATTCAGTACTTC. Protein: CASSESTGVNIQYF.

With respect to this clonotype: A read error is possible here, since a much larger clone lies one base away. V usage is TRBV6-1 and J usage is TRBJ2-7; tentatively, D is TRBD1 (6 bases). The CDR3 runs 14 residues. Germline CDR1 MNHNS, CDR2 SASEGT. V lost 0 bases and J 8 bases, leaving 14 bases between the germline ends. The DNA for the CDR3 is TGTGCCAGCAGTGAAGCCGGCAGGGGCCACAAGCAGTACTTC. This encodes CASSEAGRGHKQYF.

This clonotype was counted between two and nine times. CDR3 in DNA: TGTGCCAGCAGTGCGGTACAGGTCAATCAGCCCCAGCATTTT. Translation: CASSAVQVNQPQHF. This chain uses TRBV2 with TRBJ1-5; perhaps TRBD1 as D (5 bases). Germline lookup yields CDR1 SNHLY and CDR2 FYNNEI. V shed 4 bases and J shed 3 bases, with 10 bases lying between them. This CDR3 spans 14 amino acids.